The 18 T cell receptor beta chains in this list originate from one sample, sequenced in a study of blood T cell repertoires in COVID-19. Profiled with immunoSEQ multiplex PCR; TCRdb holds only in-frame clones, not every one. The sample lists fewer than 100,000 clones, approximately 80% occurring once. Sequencing used peripheral blood. The receptors shown here come from a woman in her seventies with acute or convalescent COVID-19.

CDR3 sequence (DNA): TGTGCCAGCAGTTTATCGACAGGGGTTATCAATCAGCCCCAGCATTTT. This translates into CASSLSTGVINQPQHF. This sequence joins TRBV28 and TRBJ1-5; 8 bases fit TRBD1. The CDR3 is 16 residues long. Germline V CDR1 and CDR2: MDHEN, SYDVKM. The ends lost 1 base at V and 3 bases at J; junction bases unmatched: 5. Looking up the rest from reference TRBV28 and TRBJ1-5 gives the full variable domain: DVKVTQSSRYLVKRTGEKVFLECVQDMDHENMFWYRQDPGLGLRLIYFSYDVKMKEKGDIPEGYSVSREKKERFSLILESASTNQTSMYLCASSLSTGVINQPQHFGDGTRLSIL.

V usage is TRBV3-1 (or the pseudogene TRBV3-2) and J usage is TRBJ1-1; weak D call: TRBD1 (5 bases). Trimming stripped 4 bases from V and 0 bases from J, with 9 bases between. Germline V gene data show CDR1 as LGHDT and CDR2 as YNNKEL (reference sequence). CDR3 length equals 14 residues. CDR3 nucleotides: TGTGCCAGCAGCCGTGGACAAGTGAACACTGAAGCTTTCTTT. It specifies CASSRGQVNTEAFF.

The J gene is TRBJ2-1, the V gene TRBV11-3; 9 positions agree with TRBD2. The CDR3 is 15 amino acids. The germline V gene encodes CDR1 SGHNT and CDR2 YENEEA. V was pared by 3 bases and J by 0 bases, with 0 bases of the junction left unmatched. The CDR3 DNA reads TGTGCCAGCAGCTTGGGACTAGCCTCCTACAATGAGCAGTTCTTC. Its translation: CASSLGLASYNEQFF.

This rearrangement joins TRBV6-2 or TRBV6-3 to TRBJ2-7, with D tentatively TRBD1 (6 bases). The length of the CDR3 is 18 residues. Looked up from germline, CDR1 is MNHEY and CDR2 is SVGEGT. The germline V and J ends were trimmed by 5 bases and 3 bases, with 26 bases remaining between them. Written as DNA, the CDR3 is TGTGCCAGCAGTCCCCAACCAATACAGGACAGCCAAATCTACGAGCAGTACTTC. It specifies CASSPQPIQDSQIYEQYF.

V is TRBV2 and J is TRBJ1-2; tentative D call: TRBD1 (6 bases). The CDR3 consists of 13 residues. The V end lost 6 bases, the J end lost 2 bases, and 10 bases lay between the germline ends. Germline loops: CDR1 SNHLY, CDR2 FYNNEI. Written as DNA, the CDR3 is TGTGCCAGCAGAACGGGACAAAACTATGGCTACACCTTC. It encodes CASRTGQNYGYTF.

The chain employs TRBV5-1 and TRBJ2-1; 7 bases fit TRBD2. V shed 5 bases, J shed 7 bases, and the junction held 9 bases outside the gene matches. Germline CDR1 SGHRS, CDR2 YFSETQ. The CDR3 is 14 amino acids. CDR3 in amino acids: CASSSGRAGNEQFF. CDR3 nucleotide sequence: TGCGCCAGCAGTTCGGGGAGGGCCGGGAATGAGCAGTTCTTC.

This sequence joins TRBV7-2 and TRBJ2-1; possible D gene TRBD2, 6 bases. Trimming removed 2 bases from V and 4 bases from J, with 9 bases in between. This CDR3 is built from 14 residues. CDR1 SGHTA and CDR2 FQGNSA come from the germline V gene. This CDR3 reads CASSLPGLYNEQFF. The CDR3 DNA sequence: TGTGCCAGCAGCTTACCGGGACTTTACAATGAGCAGTTCTTC.

V usage is TRBV4-2 and J usage is TRBJ2-2; 7 bases are a match to TRBD2. This CDR3 spans 13 amino acids. Germline assignment: CDR1 LGHNA and CDR2 YNFKEQ. J lost 12 bases, V lost 0 bases, and 4 bases had no gene match. CDR3 bases: TGTGCCAGCAGCCAAGAGAGGACTAGGCAGCTGTTTTTT. Amino acids: CASSQERTRQLFF.

V gene TRBV28 combines with J gene TRBJ2-5; 12 positions agree with TRBD2. Losses at the gene ends were 3 bases for V and 4 bases for J; bases not matched to a gene: 12. Germline V gene lookup returns CDR1 MDHEN and CDR2 SYDVKM. The CDR3 runs to 18 residues. The CDR3 coding sequence is TGTGCCAGCAGTTTCCCGGCTAGCGGGGGGGCGGTCGTAGAGACCCAGTACTTC. This codes for CASSFPASGGAVVETQYF.

The rearrangement uses TRBV18 and TRBJ2-5, with TRBD2 as a possible D gene (6 bases). V dropped 3 bases and J dropped 3 bases, with 17 bases sitting between them. The CDR3 covers 16 residues. Germline V gives CDR1 KGHSH, CDR2 LQKENI. The CDR3 DNA follows: TGTGCCAGCTCACCTGGTCTAGCGAGAACGAAAGAGACCCAGTACTTC. Amino acid sequence: CASSPGLARTKETQYF.

This clone was counted between two and nine times. This rearrangement joins TRBV10-3 to TRBJ1-1; D remains ambiguous. V lost 6 bases, J lost 0 bases, and 17 bases lay in between. Germline-derived CDR1 and CDR2 are ENHRY and SYGVKD. The CDR3 extends over 16 amino acids. The CDR3 coding sequence is TGTGCCATCAGCGGACGGGAAAACGCAATGAACACTGAAGCTTTCTTT. Residues: CAISGRENAMNTEAFF.

This sequence joins TRBV30 and TRBJ2-7; TRBD2 is a possible D gene (7 bases). Germline lookup yields CDR1 GTSNPN and CDR2 SVGIG (reference sequence). The CDR3 spans 15 residues. The V end was cut by 2 bases, the J end by 6 bases, with 20 bases between. The CDR3: CAWSTRGGRLGEQYF. Written as DNA, the CDR3 is TGTGCCTGGAGTACCAGGGGAGGGCGACTTGGCGAGCAGTACTTC.

Here the CDR3 reads CASRSGTSGINEQFF. The DNA of the CDR3 is TGTGCCAGCAGATCCGGGACTAGCGGGATAAATGAGCAGTTCTTC. This chain uses TRBV6-5 with TRBJ2-1, with TRBD2 matching 13 bases. The CDR3 runs 15 residues. Germline loops: CDR1 MNHEY, CDR2 SVGAGI. V shed 6 bases and J 7 bases; nucleotides not matched to a gene: 6.

V gene TRBV5-6 combines with J gene TRBJ2-3, with TRBD2 matching 8 bases. Unmatched junction bases numbered 12, after V lost 7 bases and J lost 5 bases. Germline loops: CDR1 SGHDT, CDR2 YYEEEE. There are 15 residues in the CDR3. CDR3 protein: CASGLVGGAGDTQYF. The CDR3 DNA is TGTGCCAGCGGCCTGGTCGGGGGGGCCGGAGATACGCAGTATTTT.

In DNA form, the CDR3 reads TGTGCCAGCAGCCCCCAGGGCGGGGGCTCCTACGAGCAGTACTTC. It yields the protein CASSPQGGGSYEQYF. The V call is TRBV5-4, the J call TRBJ2-7, with 7 bases that match TRBD2. This CDR3 has 15 amino acids. Germline V CDR1 and CDR2: SGHNT, YYREEE (reference sequence). V lost 4 bases and J lost 0; bases outside the gene matches: 7.

The rearrangement joins TRBV9 to TRBJ2-1, with 8 bases aligning to TRBD2. Germline CDR1 and CDR2: SGDLS and YYNGEE. V was pared by 0 bases and J by 0 bases, with 5 bases of the junction left unmatched. The CDR3 loop spans 17 amino acids. CDR3: CASSVERGGSSYNEQFF. The DNA for the CDR3 is TGTGCCAGCAGCGTAGAGCGCGGGGGGAGCTCCTACAATGAGCAGTTCTTC.

V is TRBV9 and J is TRBJ2-2, with D unclear. The CDR3 has 14 amino acids. V was cut by 1 base and J by 7 bases, with 11 bases left in between. Germline assignment: CDR1 SGDLS and CDR2 YYNGEE. CDR3: CASSVTELGGELFF. The CDR3 DNA reads as TGTGCCAGCAGCGTAACAGAGCTGGGCGGGGAGCTGTTTTTT.

The V call is TRBV19, the J call TRBJ2-5; no clear D gene. Looked up from germline, CDR1 is LNHDA and CDR2 is SQIVND (reference sequence). Deletions cut 6 bases from V and 3 bases from J, with 14 bases between. The CDR3 is made up of 14 amino acids. The CDR3 sequence: CASSLRGQKETQYF. DNA of the CDR3: TGTGCCAGTAGCCTCCGTGGGCAGAAAGAGACCCAGTACTTC.